Listed below are T cell receptor beta chains from one sample, sequenced in a study of CD8 T cells in ankylosing spondylitis. Via MiXCR, TCRdb re-called the 5' RACE reads, giving one row per CDR3 protein. The sample includes tens of thousands of distinct CDR3 sequences, roughly 8.5% of them seen just once. Sequencing was done on a sample of blood, either unsorted or a sorted T cell fraction (not recorded which). These receptors originate from a male donor with ankylosing spondylitis. Each CDR3 is given with its conserved first and last residue. A D gene is named only where the DNA matches it firmly. Not all rows give a size; the values are once, few, many and, for expanded clones, a class.

>TRBJ1-4|few|TRBD1|TRBV11-1
TGTGCCAGCAGCTCCCAAACTAGAGGGACAGCAACAACTAATGAAAAACTGTTTTTT
CASSSQTRGTATTNEKLFF
>TRBJ2-2|many|.|TRBV24-1
TGTGCCACCAGTGATATAAAGAACACCGGGGAGCTGTTTTTT
CATSDIKNTGELFF
>TRBJ1-2|.|.|TRBV27
TGTGCCAGCAGTTTAGCGGGACCGGTGGGGGATGGCTACACCTTC
CASSLAGPVGDGYTF
>TRBJ1-1|.|.|TRBV5-1
TGCGCCAGCGGCCGGGACAATGAAGCTTTCTTT
CASGRDNEAFF
>TRBJ1-5|.|.|TRBV20-1
TGCAGTGCTATGATGGGGGGCCCATATAGCAATCAGCCCCAGCATTTT
CSAMMGGPYSNQPQHF
>TRBJ1-1|many|.|TRBV27
TGTGCCAGCAGTTTATCGCCCCAGTTGAACACTGAAGCTTTCTTT
CASSLSPQLNTEAFF
>TRBJ2-3|.|.|TRBV6-1
TGTGCCAGCAGCCGACTTGGGTTAGATACGCAGTATTTT
CASSRLGLDTQYF
>TRBJ2-3|.|TRBD2|TRBV5-4
TGTGCCAGCAGCTTGGAAGCGGGAGGGATCGCAGATACGCAGTATTTT
CASSLEAGGIADTQYF
>TRBJ1-1|.|.|TRBV11-3
TGTGCCAGCAGCTTAGGCGGACGCACTGAAGCTTTCTTT
CASSLGGRTEAFF
>TRBJ2-7|many|.|TRBV6-2/TRBV6-3
TGTGCCAGCAGTCAAGGACGCGCCTACGAGCAGTACTTC
CASSQGRAYEQYF
>TRBJ1-4|.|TRBD1|TRBV27
TGTGCCAGCAGTCCCTCCCCCGGGACAGGTGTCCTTTGGGAAAAACTGTTTTTT
CASSPSPGTGVLWEKLFF
>TRBJ1-4|many|TRBD1|TRBV18
TGTGCCAGCTCACCGGACAGGGCTTCCTCTAATGAAAAACTGTTTTTT
CASSPDRASSNEKLFF
>TRBJ2-7|many|.|TRBV12-3/TRBV12-4
TGTGCCAGCAGTTTAGGGGGGAGCTCCTACGAGCAGTACTTC
CASSLGGSSYEQYF
>TRBJ2-2|few|.|TRBV7-6
TGTGCCAGCAGCCATAGCGGAGTGAACACCGGGGAGCTGTTTTTT
CASSHSGVNTGELFF
>TRBJ1-2|many|.|TRBV20-1
TGCAGTGCGGTGGCAGGGGTCCTCTATGGCTACACCTTC
CSAVAGVLYGYTF
>TRBJ2-2|.|TRBD2|TRBV24-1
TGTGCCACCAGTGACCTCGGGACTAGCTCCCCGGGGGAGCTGTTTTTT
CATSDLGTSSPGELFF
>TRBJ2-6|many|.|TRBV11-2
TGTGCCAGCCCTAATAAGGGGCCAGTCTCTGGGGCCAACGTCCTGACTTTC
CASPNKGPVSGANVLTF
>TRBJ2-5|few|.|TRBV15
TGTGCCACCAGCAGAGAAGACTTCCAAGAGACCCAGTACTTC
CATSREDFQETQYF
>TRBJ1-2|many|TRBD1|TRBV4-1
TGCGCCAGCAGCCAAGAACGAGGGGGCGAAGGCTACACCTTC
CASSQERGGEGYTF
>TRBJ1-1|many|.|TRBV27
TGTGCCAGCAGTTTTATTGACCGATCGAACACTGAAGCTTTCTTT
CASSFIDRSNTEAFF
>TRBJ2-1|.|TRBD2|TRBV27
TGTGCCAGCAGTTATCCGGGACTAGGGAATGAGCAGTTCTTC
CASSYPGLGNEQFF
>TRBJ1-1|many|.|TRBV7-2
TGTGCCAGCAGCTTAGTTCCGGGGAACACTGAAGCTTTCTTT
CASSLVPGNTEAFF
>TRBJ1-1|.|TRBD1|TRBV18
TGTGCCAGCTCACCCGGGACAGGGATTAGGAACACTGAAGCTTTCTTT
CASSPGTGIRNTEAFF
>TRBJ1-3|.|.|TRBV7-9
TGTGCCAGCAGCTTACAAGGGGGTTTCCGGGACACCATATATTTT
CASSLQGGFRDTIYF
>TRBJ1-1|.|.|TRBV4-1
TGCGCCAGCAGCCAACGCGAACTGGCGAACACTGAAGCTTTCTTT
CASSQRELANTEAFF
>TRBJ2-3|few|TRBD2|TRBV3-1
TGTGCCAGCAGCGCGAAAAGAGCGGGACTAGCGGTAGATACGCAGTATTTT
CASSAKRAGLAVDTQYF
>TRBJ2-3|few|TRBD2|TRBV7-9
TGTGCCAGCAGCTCGGGCGTAAGCGGGAGGGCCGCAGATACGCAGTATTTT
CASSSGVSGRAADTQYF
>TRBJ1-1|few|TRBD1|TRBV6-2/TRBV6-3
TGTGCCAGCAGTTATACAGGGGGTTGGACTGAAGCTTTCTTT
CASSYTGGWTEAFF
>TRBJ1-1|many|.|TRBV5-1
TGCGCCAGCAGCTTGACGGGGATGAACACTGAAGCTTTCTTT
CASSLTGMNTEAFF
>TRBJ2-1|many|TRBD2|TRBV27
TGTGCCAGCAGCTTTGCGCGGGGGGCTAGCAATGAGCAGTTCTTC
CASSFARGASNEQFF
>TRBJ2-5|many|TRBD2|TRBV5-1
TGCGCCAGCTACCTCGGACTAGCGGGCGCACAAGAGACCCAGTACTTC
CASYLGLAGAQETQYF
>TRBJ2-6|many|.|TRBV20-1
TGCAGTGCTAGGGGCGGCTACTCTGGGGCCAACGTCCTGACTTTC
CSARGGYSGANVLTF
>TRBJ2-5|many|TRBD2|TRBV6-2/TRBV6-3
TGTGCCAGCAGCCTAAACTCCGGCCTAGCGGAGGAAGAGACCCAGTACTTC
CASSLNSGLAEEETQYF
>TRBJ2-2|few|.|TRBV29-1
TGCAGCGTGGTGGAGGACACCGGGGAGCTGTTTTTT
CSVVEDTGELFF
>TRBJ1-5|.|TRBD1|TRBV12-3/TRBV12-4
TGTGCCAGCAGCTATGGACAGGGCAATCAGCCCCAGCATTTT
CASSYGQGNQPQHF
>TRBJ1-1|many|TRBD1|TRBV5-1
TGCGCCAGCAGCTTGGTCGTAGGTACAGGGGCGGACACTGAAGCTTTCTTT
CASSLVVGTGADTEAFF
>TRBJ1-6|many|.|TRBV12-3/TRBV12-4
TGTGCCAGCAGTTTAATCGGGAGCTCCTATAATTCACCCCTCCACTTT
CASSLIGSSYNSPLHF
>TRBJ2-3|few|.|TRBV20-1
TGCTGTGCTAGAGGGCAGGTAGGGGGGACGGCAGATACGCAGTATTTT
CCARGQVGGTADTQYF
>TRBJ2-1|many|.|TRBV12-3/TRBV12-4
TGTGCCAGCAGCCCCCGTAATACCTACAATGAGCAGTTCTTC
CASSPRNTYNEQFF
>TRBJ2-7|few|TRBD1|TRBV7-9
TGTGCCAGCAGCCAGCCGGGGACAGGGTTCACCTACGAGCAGTACTTC
CASSQPGTGFTYEQYF
>TRBJ2-6|many|.|TRBV9
TGTGCCAGCAGCCCTTCTGGGGCCAACGTCCTGACTTTC
CASSPSGANVLTF
>TRBJ1-6|few|.|TRBV20-1
TGCAGTGCTAGAGATCCCACAGCGGAGTCACCCCTCCACTTT
CSARDPTAESPLHF
>TRBJ2-7|many|TRBD1|TRBV27
TGTGCCAGCAGTTCATGGACAGGGTCGGACGAGCAGTACTTC
CASSSWTGSDEQYF
>TRBJ1-1|few|.|TRBV4-1
TGCGCCAGCAGCCAAGATCAAGGGGCTTGGGGCACTGAAGCTTTCTTT
CASSQDQGAWGTEAFF
>TRBJ2-2|few|TRBD1|TRBV4-1
TGCGCCAGCAGCCCTCCGGTGGAGCAGGGGGATACTGGGGAGCTGTTTTTT
CASSPPVEQGDTGELFF
>TRBJ2-5|.|TRBD2|TRBV20-1
TGCAGTGCGCGACCGGGACTAGCGAGCGGGGAAGAGACCCAGTACTTC
CSARPGLASGEETQYF
>TRBJ2-5|many|.|TRBV20-1
TGCAGTGCTAGAGAGAGGGCAGAACAAGAGACCCAGTACTTC
CSARERAEQETQYF
>TRBJ2-6|many|.|TRBV29-1
TGCAGCGTTGAAGCCCCTCCCCAGCCCGGGCGTGGGGCCAACGTCCTGACTTTC
CSVEAPPQPGRGANVLTF
>TRBJ2-1|few|TRBD1|TRBV11-2
TGTGCCAGCAGCTACCCGACAGGGGGCACGGGTGAGCAGTTCTTC
CASSYPTGGTGEQFF
>TRBJ1-3|.|.|TRBV4-1
TGCGCCAGCAGCCAAGTCCGAAACTCTGGAAACACCATATATTTT
CASSQVRNSGNTIYF
>TRBJ2-5|.|TRBD2|TRBV29-1
TGCAGCGTTCCCGGGACTAGCGGTGGGCAAGAGACCCAGTACTTC
CSVPGTSGGQETQYF